This is a list of T cell receptor beta chains from one sample in a study of OX40 agonist ivuxolimab in advanced cancers. Data came from immunoSEQ multiplex PCR; TCRdb stores just in-frame clones and leaves some out. The table shows roughly 90,000 clones, with around 90% occurring only once. The sample was CD4+ or CD8+ T cells sorted from blood, taken in a trial of the OX40 agonist ivuxolimab. The receptors stem from an adult with an advanced solid tumor such as melanoma, head and neck, liver or kidney cancer. Both conserved end residues are part of each CDR3. The D gene is left open where the match is weak.

J gene: TRBJ2-3
V gene: TRBV5-1
D gene: TRBD2
CDR3 protein: CASSAERGGPDTQYF
CDR3 DNA: TGCGCCAGCAGCGCCGAGCGGGGGGGCCCAGATACGCAGTATTTT

J gene: TRBJ1-6
V gene: TRBV28
D gene: TRBD1
CDR3 protein: CASSLDPGQARGTLHF
CDR3 DNA: TGTGCCAGCAGTTTGGATCCGGGACAGGCGAGGGGGACCCTCCACTTT

J gene: TRBJ2-3
V gene: TRBV5-1
D gene: TRBD2
CDR3 protein: CASSPRTSGGRTDTQYF
CDR3 DNA: TGCGCCAGCAGCCCCAGGACTAGCGGGGGCCGCACAGATACGCAGTATTTT

J gene: TRBJ1-1
V gene: TRBV28
D gene: -
CDR3 protein: CASSSDGTEAFF
CDR3 DNA: TGTGCCAGCAGTTCGGACGGCACTGAAGCTTTCTTT

J gene: TRBJ2-7
V gene: TRBV30
D gene: -
CDR3 protein: CAWSTGYEQYF
CDR3 DNA: TGTGCCTGGAGTACCGGTTACGAGCAGTACTTC

J gene: TRBJ2-3
V gene: TRBV28
D gene: -
CDR3 protein: CASSSGSQDTQYF
CDR3 DNA: TGTGCCAGCAGTTCAGGGTCCCAAGATACGCAGTATTTT

J gene: TRBJ1-1
V gene: TRBV7-9
D gene: -
CDR3 protein: CASSPARGTNEAFF
CDR3 DNA: TGTGCCAGCAGCCCCGCCCGGGGGACTAATGAAGCTTTCTTT

J gene: TRBJ2-7
V gene: TRBV7-9
D gene: TRBD1
CDR3 protein: CASSEDRKYGQYF
CDR3 DNA: TGTGCCAGCAGCGAGGACAGGAAGTATGGGCAGTACTTC

J gene: TRBJ1-5
V gene: TRBV5-5
D gene: -
CDR3 protein: CASSLAVGAPQHF
CDR3 DNA: TGTGCCAGCAGCTTGGCGGTTGGAGCGCCCCAGCATTTT

J gene: TRBJ2-7
V gene: TRBV18
D gene: -
CDR3 protein: CASSPSGREQYF
CDR3 DNA: TGTGCCAGCTCACCAAGTGGACGGGAGCAGTACTTC

J gene: TRBJ1-5
V gene: TRBV27
D gene: -
CDR3 protein: CASSLGGNSNQPQHF
CDR3 DNA: TGTGCCAGCAGTTTAGGAGGCAATAGCAATCAGCCCCAGCATTTT

J gene: TRBJ1-6
V gene: TRBV6-5
D gene: TRBD1
CDR3 protein: CASSYTSGQGESPLHF
CDR3 DNA: TGTGCCAGCAGTTACACCTCCGGACAGGGAGAATCACCCCTCCACTTT

J gene: TRBJ1-1
V gene: TRBV27
D gene: -
CDR3 protein: CASSSGRGTEAFF
CDR3 DNA: TGTGCCAGCAGTTCCGGAAGAGGCACTGAAGCTTTCTTT

J gene: TRBJ1-5
V gene: TRBV19
D gene: TRBD1
CDR3 protein: CASSIARGLNQPQHF
CDR3 DNA: TGTGCCAGTAGTATAGCCAGGGGGCTCAATCAGCCCCAGCATTTT

J gene: TRBJ2-6
V gene: TRBV19
D gene: -
CDR3 protein: CASSITRAFGANVLTF
CDR3 DNA: TGTGCCAGTAGTATTACGAGGGCTTTTGGGGCCAACGTCCTGACTTTC

J gene: TRBJ2-2
V gene: TRBV5-1
D gene: TRBD2
CDR3 protein: CASSGGLADTGELFF
CDR3 DNA: TGCGCCAGCAGCGGAGGACTAGCGGACACCGGGGAGCTGTTTTTT

J gene: TRBJ2-1
V gene: TRBV29-1
D gene: TRBD2
CDR3 protein: CSAHPSGGYNEQFF
CDR3 DNA: TGCAGCGCCCATCCTAGCGGGGGATACAATGAGCAGTTCTTC

J gene: TRBJ2-5
V gene: TRBV2
D gene: TRBD1
CDR3 protein: CASSPRQGAWETQYF
CDR3 DNA: TGTGCCAGCAGTCCGCGACAGGGGGCATGGGAGACCCAGTACTTC

J gene: TRBJ1-2
V gene: TRBV5-3
D gene: TRBD1
CDR3 protein: CARSFRDSSYGYTF
CDR3 DNA: TGTGCCAGAAGCTTCCGGGACAGCAGCTATGGCTACACCTTC

J gene: TRBJ2-7
V gene: TRBV30
D gene: TRBD2
CDR3 protein: CAWRGAGGAYEQYF
CDR3 DNA: TGTGCCTGGAGGGGAGCGGGGGGTGCCTACGAGCAGTACTTC

J gene: TRBJ2-4
V gene: TRBV5-1
D gene: -
CDR3 protein: CASSEGFGAKNIQYF
CDR3 DNA: TGCGCCAGCAGCGAGGGGTTTGGGGCCAAAAACATTCAGTACTTC

J gene: TRBJ1-4
V gene: TRBV4-3
D gene: -
CDR3 protein: CASSGRGSINEKLFF
CDR3 DNA: TGCGCCAGCAGCGGGCGGGGCAGCATTAATGAAAAACTGTTTTTT

J gene: TRBJ1-1
V gene: TRBV28
D gene: -
CDR3 protein: CASSPSGHLRDTEAFF
CDR3 DNA: TGTGCCAGCAGTCCCTCGGGACACTTGAGGGACACTGAAGCTTTCTTT

J gene: TRBJ1-5
V gene: TRBV4-3
D gene: -
CDR3 protein: CASSQQGQPGEPQHF
CDR3 DNA: TGCGCCAGCAGCCAACAAGGACAGCCGGGTGAGCCCCAGCATTTT

J gene: TRBJ2-2
V gene: TRBV5-4
D gene: -
CDR3 protein: CASSIQASNTGELFF
CDR3 DNA: TGTGCCAGCAGCATACAGGCATCGAACACCGGGGAGCTGTTTTTT

J gene: TRBJ2-7
V gene: TRBV6-5
D gene: -
CDR3 protein: CASKLVAGVHEQYF
CDR3 DNA: TGTGCCAGCAAACTAGTGGCAGGGGTCCACGAGCAGTACTTC

J gene: TRBJ2-3
V gene: TRBV9
D gene: TRBD2
CDR3 protein: CASSARGGQVDTQYF
CDR3 DNA: TGTGCCAGCAGCGCCCGGGGGGGCCAGGTAGATACGCAGTATTTT

J gene: TRBJ2-7
V gene: TRBV6-1
D gene: -
CDR3 protein: CASGSSLGEQYF
CDR3 DNA: TGTGCCAGCGGCAGTTCCCTGGGCGAGCAGTACTTC